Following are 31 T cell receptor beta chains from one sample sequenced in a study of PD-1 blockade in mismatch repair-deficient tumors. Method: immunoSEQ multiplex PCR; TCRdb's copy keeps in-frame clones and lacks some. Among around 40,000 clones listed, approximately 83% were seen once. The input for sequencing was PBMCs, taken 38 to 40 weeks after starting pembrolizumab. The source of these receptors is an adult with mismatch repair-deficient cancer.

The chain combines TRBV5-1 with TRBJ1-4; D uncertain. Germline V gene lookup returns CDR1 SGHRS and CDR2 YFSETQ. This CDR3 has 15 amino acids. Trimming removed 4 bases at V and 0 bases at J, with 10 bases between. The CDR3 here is CASSVPLATNEKLFF. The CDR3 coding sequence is TGCGCCAGCAGCGTCCCCTTAGCAACTAATGAAAAACTGTTTTTT.

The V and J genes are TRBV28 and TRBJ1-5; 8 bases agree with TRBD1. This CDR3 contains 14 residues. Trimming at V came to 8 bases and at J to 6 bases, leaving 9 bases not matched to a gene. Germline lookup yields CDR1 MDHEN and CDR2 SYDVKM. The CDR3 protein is CASFQGALGQPQHF. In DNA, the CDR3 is TGTGCCAGCTTTCAGGGGGCGCTGGGTCAGCCCCAGCATTTT. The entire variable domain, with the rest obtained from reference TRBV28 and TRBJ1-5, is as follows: DVKVTQSSRYLVKRTGEKVFLECVQDMDHENMFWYRQDPGLGLRLIYFSYDVKMKEKGDIPEGYSVSREKKERFSLILESASTNQTSMYLCASFQGALGQPQHFGDGTRLSIL.

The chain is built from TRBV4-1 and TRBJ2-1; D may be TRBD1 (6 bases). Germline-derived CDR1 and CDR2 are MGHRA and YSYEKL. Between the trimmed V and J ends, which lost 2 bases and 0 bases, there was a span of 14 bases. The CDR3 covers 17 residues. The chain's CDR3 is CASSQFVQGSSYNEQFF. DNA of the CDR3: TGCGCCAGCAGCCAATTTGTACAGGGAAGCTCCTACAATGAGCAGTTCTTC.

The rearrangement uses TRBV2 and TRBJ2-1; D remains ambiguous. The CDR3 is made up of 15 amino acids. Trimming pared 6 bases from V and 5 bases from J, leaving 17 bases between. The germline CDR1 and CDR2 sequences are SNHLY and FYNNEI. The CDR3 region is CASRPSNNNNNEQFF. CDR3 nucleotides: TGTGCCAGCAGGCCTTCCAACAACAATAACAATGAGCAGTTCTTC.

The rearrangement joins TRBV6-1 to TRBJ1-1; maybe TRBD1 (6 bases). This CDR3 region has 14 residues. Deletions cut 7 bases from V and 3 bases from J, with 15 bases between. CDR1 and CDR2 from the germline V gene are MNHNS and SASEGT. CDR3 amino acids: CASTTGNEYTEAFF. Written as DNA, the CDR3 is TGTGCCAGCACTACAGGGAATGAATACACTGAAGCTTTCTTT.

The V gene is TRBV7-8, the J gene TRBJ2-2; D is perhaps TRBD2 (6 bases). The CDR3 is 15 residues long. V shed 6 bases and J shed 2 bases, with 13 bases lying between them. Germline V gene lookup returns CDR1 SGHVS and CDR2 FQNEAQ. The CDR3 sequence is CASRLAWGNTGELFF. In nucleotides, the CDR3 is TGTGCCAGCAGACTAGCATGGGGCAACACCGGGGAGCTGTTTTTT.

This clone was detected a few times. CDR3 region: CSVVAGASYEQYF. CDR3 bases: TGCAGCGTGGTTGCCGGAGCGAGCTACGAGCAGTACTTC. The V gene is TRBV29-1, the J gene TRBJ2-7; D unresolved. Germline V gene data show CDR1 as SQVTM and CDR2 as ANQGSEA. Trimming cost V 6 bases and J 3 bases, with 15 bases left between them. The CDR3 is 13 amino acids.

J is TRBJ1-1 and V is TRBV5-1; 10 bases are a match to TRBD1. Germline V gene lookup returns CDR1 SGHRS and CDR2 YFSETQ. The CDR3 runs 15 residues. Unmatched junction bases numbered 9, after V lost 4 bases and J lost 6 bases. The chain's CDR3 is CASSTLPGQGSEAFF. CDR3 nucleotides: TGCGCCAGCAGCACCCTCCCGGGACAGGGGTCTGAAGCTTTCTTT.

CDR3 in amino acids: CSVTAGWGEGYTF. As DNA, the CDR3 is TGCAGCGTTACCGCGGGATGGGGAGAAGGCTACACCTTC. The J gene is TRBJ1-2, the V gene TRBV29-1; D unclear. The V end lost 5 bases, the J end lost 8 bases, and 18 bases lay between the germline ends. The germline gives CDR1 SQVTM, CDR2 ANQGSEA. The CDR3 is 13 amino acids. Drawing the rest from reference TRBV29-1 and TRBJ1-2, the complete variable domain is SAVISQKPSRDICQRGTSLTIQCQVDSQVTMMFWYRQQPGQSLTLIATANQGSEATYESGFVIDKFPISRPNLTFSTLTVSNMSPEDSSIYLCSVTAGWGEGYTFGSGTRLTVV.

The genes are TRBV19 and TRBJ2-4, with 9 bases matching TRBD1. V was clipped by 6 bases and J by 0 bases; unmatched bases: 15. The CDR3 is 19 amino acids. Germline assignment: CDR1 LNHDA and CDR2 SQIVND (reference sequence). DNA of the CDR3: TGTGCCAGTAGGAAAAACCGCCGGGACAGGGATGTAGCCAAAAACATTCAGTACTTC. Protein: CASRKNRRDRDVAKNIQYF.

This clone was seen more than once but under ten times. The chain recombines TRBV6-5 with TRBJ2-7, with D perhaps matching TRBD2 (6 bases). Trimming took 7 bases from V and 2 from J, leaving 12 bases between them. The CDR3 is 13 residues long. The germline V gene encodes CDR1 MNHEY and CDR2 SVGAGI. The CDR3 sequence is CASNPGTAYEQYF. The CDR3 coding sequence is TGTGCCAGCAATCCCGGGACTGCCTACGAGCAGTACTTC.

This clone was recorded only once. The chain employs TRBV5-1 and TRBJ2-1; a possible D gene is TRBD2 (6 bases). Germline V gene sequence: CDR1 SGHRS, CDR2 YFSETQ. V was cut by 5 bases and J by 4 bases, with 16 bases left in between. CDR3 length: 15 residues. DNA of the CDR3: TGCGCCAGCAGAGTCGGAGGGAGAGAGTACAATGAGCAGTTCTTC. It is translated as CASRVGGREYNEQFF.

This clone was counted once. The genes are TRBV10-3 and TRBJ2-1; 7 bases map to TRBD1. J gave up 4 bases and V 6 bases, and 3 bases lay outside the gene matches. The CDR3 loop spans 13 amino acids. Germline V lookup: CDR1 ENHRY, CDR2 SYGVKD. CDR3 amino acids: CAIRGTEYNEQFF. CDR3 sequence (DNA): TGTGCCATCAGGGGGACAGAGTACAATGAGCAGTTCTTC.

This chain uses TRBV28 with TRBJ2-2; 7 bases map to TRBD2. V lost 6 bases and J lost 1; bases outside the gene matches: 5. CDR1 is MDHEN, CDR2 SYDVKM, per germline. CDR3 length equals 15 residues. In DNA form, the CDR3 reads TGTGCCAGCAGACTATCTAGCGGGAACACCGGGGAGCTGTTTTTT. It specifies CASRLSSGNTGELFF.

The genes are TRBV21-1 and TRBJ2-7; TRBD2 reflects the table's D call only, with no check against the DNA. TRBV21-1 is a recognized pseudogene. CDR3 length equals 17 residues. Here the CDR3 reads CASSKEGLAGSSYEQYF. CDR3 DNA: TGTGCCAGCAGCAAAGAGGGGCTAGCGGGAAGCTCCTACGAGCAGTACTTC.

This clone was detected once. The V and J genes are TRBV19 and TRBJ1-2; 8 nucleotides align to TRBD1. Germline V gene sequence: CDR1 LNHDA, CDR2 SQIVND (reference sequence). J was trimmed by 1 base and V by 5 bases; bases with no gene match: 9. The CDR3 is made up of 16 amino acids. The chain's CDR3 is CASSPPRTGCNYGYTF. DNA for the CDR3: TGTGCCAGTAGTCCCCCCCGGACAGGGTGTAACTATGGCTACACCTTC.

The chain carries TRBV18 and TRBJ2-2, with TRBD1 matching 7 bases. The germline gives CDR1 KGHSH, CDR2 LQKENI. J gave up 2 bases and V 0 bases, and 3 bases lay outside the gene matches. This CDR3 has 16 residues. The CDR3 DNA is TGTGCCAGCTCACCACCACAGGGGCTAAACACCGGGGAGCTGTTTTTT. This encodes CASSPPQGLNTGELFF.

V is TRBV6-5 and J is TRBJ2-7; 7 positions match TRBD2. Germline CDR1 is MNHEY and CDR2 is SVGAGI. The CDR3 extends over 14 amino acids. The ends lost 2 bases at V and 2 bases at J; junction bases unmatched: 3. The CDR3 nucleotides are TGTGCCAGCAGTTACGCCGCGGGAGCCTACGAGCAGTACTTC. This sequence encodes CASSYAAGAYEQYF.

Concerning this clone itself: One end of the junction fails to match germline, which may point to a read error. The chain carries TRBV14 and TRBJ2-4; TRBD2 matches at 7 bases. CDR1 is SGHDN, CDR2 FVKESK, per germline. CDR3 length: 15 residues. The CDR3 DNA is TGTGCCAGCAGCCAAGCCCCAAGGTCAGGGACTAACTTGTGCTTC. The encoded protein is CASSQAPRSGTNLCF.

The CDR3 sequence is CASSSDRFQETQYF. The CDR3 DNA is TGTGCCAGCAGCTCCGACAGATTCCAAGAGACCCAGTACTTC. This chain joins TRBV7-2 and TRBJ2-5; the D gene is possibly TRBD1 (5 bases). This CDR3 spans 14 amino acids. Germline V gene lookup returns CDR1 SGHTA and CDR2 FQGNSA. V shed 4 bases and J shed 1 base, with 10 bases lying between them.

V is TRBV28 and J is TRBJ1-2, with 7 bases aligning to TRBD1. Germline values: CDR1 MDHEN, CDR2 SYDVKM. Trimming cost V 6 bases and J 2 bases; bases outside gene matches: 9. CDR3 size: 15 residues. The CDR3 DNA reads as TGTGCCAGCAGGTCAACAGGGGCCGGGAACTATGGCTACACCTTC. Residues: CASRSTGAGNYGYTF.

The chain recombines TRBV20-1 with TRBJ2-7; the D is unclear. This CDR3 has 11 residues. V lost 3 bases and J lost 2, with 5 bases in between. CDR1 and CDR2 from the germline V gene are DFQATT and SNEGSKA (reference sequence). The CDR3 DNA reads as TGCAGTGCTAGCCTTACCTACGAGCAGTACTTC. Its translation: CSASLTYEQYF.

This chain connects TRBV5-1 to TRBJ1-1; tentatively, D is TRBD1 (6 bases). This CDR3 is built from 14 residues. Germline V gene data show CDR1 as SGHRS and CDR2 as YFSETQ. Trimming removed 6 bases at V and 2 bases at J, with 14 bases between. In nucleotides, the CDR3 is TGCGCCAGCAACCTACAGGGAAGTAACACTGAAGCTTTCTTT. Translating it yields CASNLQGSNTEAFF.

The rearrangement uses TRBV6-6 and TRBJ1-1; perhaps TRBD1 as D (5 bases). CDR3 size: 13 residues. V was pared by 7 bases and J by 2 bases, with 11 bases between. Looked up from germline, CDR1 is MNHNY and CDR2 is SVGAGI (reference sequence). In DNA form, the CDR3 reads TGTGCCAGCAACCGCAGGGTTAACACTGAAGCTTTCTTT. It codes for CASNRRVNTEAFF.

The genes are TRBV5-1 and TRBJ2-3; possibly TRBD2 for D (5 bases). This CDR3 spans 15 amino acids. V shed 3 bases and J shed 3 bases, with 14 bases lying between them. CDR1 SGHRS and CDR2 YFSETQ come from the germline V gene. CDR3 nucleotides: TGCGCCAGCAGCTCTGCGGGTTATTGGACAGATACGCAGTATTTT. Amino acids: CASSSAGYWTDTQYF. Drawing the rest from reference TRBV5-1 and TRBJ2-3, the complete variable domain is KAGVTQTPRYLIKTRGQQVTLSCSPISGHRSVSWYQQTPGQGLQFLFEYFSETQRNKGNFPGRFSGRQFSNSRSEMNVSTLELGDSALYLCASSSAGYWTDTQYFGPGTRLTVL.

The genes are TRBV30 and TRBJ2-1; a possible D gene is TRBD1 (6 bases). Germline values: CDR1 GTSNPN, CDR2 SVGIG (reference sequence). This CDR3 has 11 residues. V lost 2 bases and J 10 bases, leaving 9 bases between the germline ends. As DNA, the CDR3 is TGTGCCTGGAGTTATGGGGGCGAGCAGTTCTTC. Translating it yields CAWSYGGEQFF. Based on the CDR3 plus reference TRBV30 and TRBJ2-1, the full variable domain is SQTIHQWPATLVQPVGSPLSLECTVEGTSNPNLYWYRQAAGRGLQLLFYSVGIGQISSEVPQNLSASRPQDRQFILSSKKLLLSDSGFYLCAWSYGGEQFFGPGTRLTVL.

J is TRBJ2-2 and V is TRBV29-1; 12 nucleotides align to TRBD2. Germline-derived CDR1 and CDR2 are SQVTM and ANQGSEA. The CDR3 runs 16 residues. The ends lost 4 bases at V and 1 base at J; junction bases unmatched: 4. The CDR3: CSVVPSGRENTGELFF. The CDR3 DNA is TGCAGCGTTGTGCCTAGCGGGAGGGAGAACACCGGGGAGCTGTTTTTT.

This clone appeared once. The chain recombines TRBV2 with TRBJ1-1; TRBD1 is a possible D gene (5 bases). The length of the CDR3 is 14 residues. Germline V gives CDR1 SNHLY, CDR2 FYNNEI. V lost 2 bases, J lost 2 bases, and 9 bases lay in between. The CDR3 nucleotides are TGTGCCAGCAGTGAAAACAGGTATAACACTGAAGCTTTCTTT. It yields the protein CASSENRYNTEAFF.

The CDR3 nucleotides are TGCGCCAGCAGCCGGGGGGACAGGGAGAAGGCTTTCTCTGGCACAGATACGCAGTATTTT. Translating gives CASSRGDREKAFSGTDTQYF. The V and J genes are TRBV5-1 and TRBJ2-3; 9 nucleotides line up with TRBD1. The CDR3 totals 20 residues. The junction had 19 bases not matched to a gene; V was cut back by 4 bases and J by 1 base. Looked up from germline, CDR1 is SGHRS and CDR2 is YFSETQ.

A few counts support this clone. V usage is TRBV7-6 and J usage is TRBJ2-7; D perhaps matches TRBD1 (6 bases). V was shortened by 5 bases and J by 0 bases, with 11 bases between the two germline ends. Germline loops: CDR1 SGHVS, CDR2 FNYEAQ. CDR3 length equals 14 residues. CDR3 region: CASSPGHLSYEQYF. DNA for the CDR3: TGTGCCAGCAGCCCGGGACATCTCTCCTACGAGCAGTACTTC.

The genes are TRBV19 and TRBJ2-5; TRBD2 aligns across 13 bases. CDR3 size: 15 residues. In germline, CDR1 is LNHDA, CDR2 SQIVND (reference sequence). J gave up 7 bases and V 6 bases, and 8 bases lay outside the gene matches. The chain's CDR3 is CASRSLAGGSGTQYF. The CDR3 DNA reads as TGTGCCAGTAGGTCACTAGCGGGAGGGTCCGGGACCCAGTACTTC.